The 10 T cell receptor beta chains in this list originate from one sample, sequenced in a study of OX40 agonist ivuxolimab in advanced cancers. Clones were read by immunoSEQ multiplex PCR, and TCRdb kept only the in-frame ones, dropping some. Among about 45,000 clones, approximately 88% were seen once, and the ten largest hold 16%. The specimen was CD4+ or CD8+ T cells sorted from blood, collected in a trial of the OX40 agonist ivuxolimab. The receptor set was obtained from an adult with an advanced solid tumor such as melanoma, head and neck, liver or kidney cancer.

The CDR3 spells CASSELDRDVYEQYF. CDR3 nucleotides: TGTGCCAGCAGTGAACTCGACAGGGACGTGTACGAGCAGTACTTC. This sequence joins TRBV6-1 and TRBJ2-7; TRBD1 aligns across 7 bases. This CDR3 is 15 amino acids long. The V segment lost 2 bases and the J segment 4 bases; nucleotides outside the gene matches: 8. Germline CDR1 is MNHNS and CDR2 is SASEGT.

V usage is TRBV6-1 and J usage is TRBJ2-2, with a tentative D call TRBD1 (6 bases). V shed 5 bases and J shed 9 bases, with 10 bases lying between them. CDR1 is MNHNS, CDR2 SASEGT, per germline. The CDR3 spans 12 residues. CDR3 region: CASSQGNRELFF. CDR3 bases: TGTGCCAGCAGTCAGGGGAACCGGGAGCTGTTTTTT.

The genes are TRBV6-5 and TRBJ1-3; a weak D match, TRBD1 (5 bases). The CDR3 has 15 residues. CDR1 is MNHEY and CDR2 is SVGAGI in the germline V gene. Trimming took off 4 bases at V and 4 bases at J, with 14 bases between the two ends. The CDR3 DNA reads as TGTGCCAGCAGTTCTCAGGGTGGTCTCGGAAACACCATATATTTT. It translates to CASSSQGGLGNTIYF.

The chain combines TRBV7-2 with TRBJ2-5; TRBD2 matches at 8 bases. CDR3 length equals 17 residues. J lost 5 bases, V lost 5 bases, and 16 bases had no gene match. Germline-derived CDR1 and CDR2 are SGHTA and FQGNSA. The CDR3 spells CASSPLAAERVGETQYF. CDR3 DNA sequence: TGTGCCAGCAGCCCACTAGCGGCAGAGCGGGTTGGGGAGACCCAGTACTTC.

V gene TRBV27 combines with J gene TRBJ2-3, with D perhaps TRBD2 (6 bases). CDR1 is MNHEY, CDR2 SMNVEV, per germline (reference sequence). This CDR3 is 13 amino acids long. Trimming stripped 6 bases from V and 6 bases from J, with 13 bases between. The CDR3 is CASRGGTKDTQYF. In DNA, the CDR3 is TGTGCCAGCAGGGGCGGGACGAAGGATACGCAGTATTTT.

This sequence joins TRBV9 and TRBJ1-6, with D possibly being TRBD1 (6 bases). The CDR3 runs 17 residues. V gave up 3 bases and J gave up 0 bases, with 13 bases separating them. Germline V gene lookup returns CDR1 SGDLS and CDR2 YYNGEE. The CDR3 DNA follows: TGTGCCAGCAGCGCCTCAGGGGAAAGCTCCTATAATTCACCCCTCCACTTT. It is translated as CASSASGESSYNSPLHF. The complete variable domain, with remaining parts taken from reference TRBV9 and TRBJ1-6, reads DSGVTQTPKHLITATGQRVTLRCSPRSGDLSVYWYQQSLDQGLQFLIQYYNGEERAKGNILERFSAQQFPDLHSELNLSSLELGDSALYFCASSASGESSYNSPLHFGNGTRLTVT.

This sequence joins TRBV6-1 and TRBJ1-1; no reliable D call. From germline, CDR1 is MNHNS and CDR2 SASEGT. The V end lost 7 bases, the J end lost 2 bases, and 8 bases lay between the germline ends. The length of the CDR3 is 12 residues. CDR3 nucleotides: TGTGCCAGCAAGAGCAGAAACACTGAAGCTTTCTTT. Translated: CASKSRNTEAFF.

The chain couples TRBV6-5 to TRBJ1-2, with TRBD1 matching over 7 bases. Germline V lookup: CDR1 MNHEY, CDR2 SVGAGI. The ends lost 2 bases at V and 7 bases at J; junction bases unmatched: 10. The CDR3 is made up of 15 amino acids. CDR3 in DNA: TGTGCCAGCAGTTACGCGCAAAAGGGGGCGGGTGGCTACACCTTC. Encoded protein: CASSYAQKGAGGYTF.

J is TRBJ2-1 and V is TRBV7-8; D gene ambiguous. The CDR3 has 14 residues. Germline V lookup: CDR1 SGHVS, CDR2 FQNEAQ. The V end lost 3 bases, the J end lost 9 bases, and 15 bases lay between the germline ends. CDR3 nucleotides: TGTGCCAGCAGCTTGCCTCGTCTGTTTCGTGAGCAGTTCTTC. This translates into CASSLPRLFREQFF.

This clone was recorded only once. The V and J genes are TRBV2 and TRBJ2-3; D perhaps matches TRBD2 (6 bases). V shed 7 bases and J shed 1 base, with 12 bases lying between them. Germline lookup yields CDR1 SNHLY and CDR2 FYNNEI. CDR3 length: 14 residues. For the CDR3, the DNA is TGTGCCAGCAAGGAGGGGAGTCGCACAGATACGCAGTATTTT. As protein: CASKEGSRTDTQYF. Combining the CDR3 with reference TRBV2 and TRBJ2-3 gives the whole variable domain EPEVTQTPSHQVTQMGQEVILRCVPISNHLYFYWYRQILGQKVEFLVSFYNNEISEKSEIFDDQFSVERPDGSNFTLKIRSTKLEDSAMYFCASKEGSRTDTQYFGPGTRLTVL.